This TCR beta chain was sequenced for a study of T cell repertoires in cytomegalovirus infection. At the level of the study: Public TCR beta signatures indicated both CMV infection and matching HLA type. General study points: CMV-specific HLA-C-restricted TCR beta clonotypes dominated the ex vivo response.

TCRdb recomputed calls from the reads with MiXCR, one row per CDR3 protein. This sample carries around 300,000 distinct CDR3 sequences, 8% to 10% of them seen once, and the ten largest clones take approximately 4.5%. This clonotype was recorded at least ten times. Its antigen is not known. The CDR3 is 15 residues long. From germline, CDR1 is SGHTA and CDR2 FQGNSA. The V gene lost 2 bases and the J gene lost 2 bases, with 12 bases spanning the gap. The rearrangement uses TRBV7-2 and TRBJ1-2, with D possibly TRBD1 on 5 matching bases. The sequencing input was PBMCs. The sequence came from a human donor in good health (CMV status not recorded). Some clones in this sample may be carry-over from other donors' samples. The CDR3 is CASSLRGRGNYGYTF. CDR3 in DNA: TGTGCCAGCAGCTTAAGGGGTCGAGGGAACTATGGCTACACCTTC.